The rows below give T cell receptor beta chains drawn from one sample of a study of cytomegalovirus exposure and HLA in healthy donors. The assay was immunoSEQ multiplex PCR, and TCRdb's table has in-frame clones only and misses some. This sample's clone table lists about 120,000 clones. Input material: PBMCs. The receptor set was obtained from a man aged 18-30 years in good health and CMV-seronegative. CDR3s include the opening cysteine and the closing phenylalanine or tryptophan. D genes are given only for firm matches.

TRBV11-2	.	TRBJ2-7	CASSLVETFLYEQYF	TGTGCCAGCAGCTTAGTTGAGACTTTCCTCTACGAGCAGTACTTC
TRBV5-1	.	TRBJ2-5	CASSLVGGETQYF	TGCGCCAGCAGCTTGGTTGGGGGGGAGACCCAGTACTTC
TRBV27	TRBD2	TRBJ2-3	CASSKPGLAGDSDTQYF	TGTGCCAGCAGTAAACCGGGACTAGCGGGAGATTCAGATACGCAGTATTTT
TRBV2	TRBD1	TRBJ1-2	CASSPTIGQGGYTF	TGTGCCAGCAGTCCTACAATCGGACAGGGGGGCTACACCTTC
TRBV5-1	.	TRBJ2-5	CASRVLAGPQETQYF	TGCGCCAGCAGGGTTCTGGCAGGCCCCCAAGAGACCCAGTACTTC
TRBV6-1	.	TRBJ1-2	CASSENALYGYTF	TGTGCCAGCAGTGAAAACGCACTCTATGGCTACACCTTC
TRBV6-5	.	TRBJ2-7	CASSHKGPTYEQYF	TGTGCCAGCAGTCATAAGGGGCCTACCTACGAGCAGTACTTC
TRBV9	.	TRBJ1-2	CASSVGGDYGYTF	TGTGCCAGCAGCGTAGGGGGAGACTATGGCTACACCTTC
TRBV19	TRBD1	TRBJ1-2	CASSPPRQGVGYTF	TGTGCCAGTAGCCCACCCCGACAGGGGGTCGGCTACACCTTC
TRBV7-9	.	TRBJ1-4	CASSPASQGEGGKLFF	TGTGCCAGCAGCCCAGCTTCCCAGGGAGAGGGAGGAAAACTGTTTTTT
TRBV6-1	TRBD2	TRBJ2-7	CASSAPGLAYEQYF	TGTGCCAGCAGCGCCCCCGGACTAGCTTACGAGCAGTACTTC
TRBV5-1	.	TRBJ2-5	CASSFGSGQETQYF	TGCGCCAGCAGCTTTGGAAGCGGCCAAGAGACCCAGTACTTC
TRBV10-3	.	TRBJ1-5	CAISGPGDQPQHF	TGTGCCATCAGTGGGCCCGGAGATCAGCCCCAGCATTTT
TRBV5-6	.	TRBJ2-1	CASSLDSNEQFF	TGTGCCAGCAGCTTGGACAGCAATGAGCAGTTCTTC
TRBV5-1	TRBD1	TRBJ2-7	CASSHTGGADYEQYF	TGCGCCAGCAGCCACACAGGGGGCGCGGACTACGAGCAGTACTTC
TRBV5-6	.	TRBJ1-5	CASSSQREPSNQPQHF	TGTGCCAGCAGCTCTCAGCGGGAACCTAGCAATCAGCCCCAGCATTTT
TRBV15	TRBD2	TRBJ2-7	CATSGGTSGSSYEQYF	TGTGCCACCAGCGGAGGGACTAGCGGGTCCTCCTACGAGCAGTACTTC
TRBV7-7	.	TRBJ2-1	CASSLKFGIYNEQFF	TGTGCTAGCAGCCTTAAGTTCGGGATCTACAATGAGCAGTTCTTC
TRBV10-1	TRBD1	TRBJ2-1	CASSDPGTANNEQFF	TGCGCCAGCAGTGATCCCGGGACAGCTAACAATGAGCAGTTCTTC
TRBV28	TRBD1	TRBJ1-1	CASSLPTGDTEAFF	TGTGCCAGCAGTTTGCCTACAGGGGACACTGAAGCTTTCTTT
TRBV28	.	TRBJ1-5	CASSILTGYESVQHF	TGTGCCAGCAGCATACTCACAGGGTACGAATCAGTCCAGCATTTT
TRBV19	TRBD1	TRBJ1-1	CASSVQGAGTEAFF	TGTGCCAGTAGTGTACAGGGGGCGGGCACTGAAGCTTTCTTT
TRBV5-1	.	TRBJ2-7	CASSLAPGVAYEQYF	TGCGCCAGCAGCTTGGCCCCGGGGGTGGCCTACGAGCAGTACTTC